This TCR beta chain was sequenced during a study of blood T cells in healthy people across ages. Overall study findings and caveats: Unsorted PBMCs ruled out conclusive naive versus antigen-experienced comparison. A roughly linear fall in TCR beta diversity per million T cells was seen with increasing age.

Each individual donor underwent a draw of roughly 10 milliliters of peripheral blood. Every sample yielded at least 6 million isolated PBMCs. The use of a sample-barcoded 5' primer and a J-beta primer mix characterized a second PCR of roughly 6 to 11 cycles. TCRdb independently ran MiXCR on the 5' RACE reads; one entry per CDR3 protein. The table records 1.8 million or so distinct CDR3 sequences, roughly 43% of them present only once. The V end was cut by 6 bases, the J end by 1 base, with 13 bases between. Germline lookup yields CDR1 DFQATT and CDR2 SNEGSKA (reference sequence). The CDR3 has 14 residues. With respect to this clonotype: Its antigen is not known.

This chain links TRBV20-1 with TRBJ1-5, with D uncertain. The receptor was derived from a human donor in good health. The sample taken for sequencing was blood. CDR3 residues: CSAPEPPSNQPQHF. The DNA of the CDR3 is TGCAGTGCGCCGGAGCCCCCGAGCAATCAGCCCCAGCATTTT.